The present entry profiles one T cell receptor (beta chain) with its context. The data were obtained in a study of blood T cell repertoires in COVID-19. Measured with immunoSEQ multiplex PCR; TCRdb has only the in-frame clones, and not every one. This sample carries tens of thousands of clones, more than 70% of them seen once, and the ten largest clones take approximately 8%. The specimen was peripheral blood. The TCR was taken from a man in his sixties with active COVID-19.

The CDR3 sequence: CASSSNLELNTEAFF. CDR3 sequence (DNA): TGTGCCAGCAGCTCTAATCTCGAATTGAACACTGAAGCTTTCTTT. The V call is TRBV5-6, the J call TRBJ1-1; D unresolved. Germline V lookup: CDR1 SGHDT, CDR2 YYEEEE. Trimming removed 3 bases from V and 0 bases from J, with 12 bases in between. This CDR3 region has 15 residues.